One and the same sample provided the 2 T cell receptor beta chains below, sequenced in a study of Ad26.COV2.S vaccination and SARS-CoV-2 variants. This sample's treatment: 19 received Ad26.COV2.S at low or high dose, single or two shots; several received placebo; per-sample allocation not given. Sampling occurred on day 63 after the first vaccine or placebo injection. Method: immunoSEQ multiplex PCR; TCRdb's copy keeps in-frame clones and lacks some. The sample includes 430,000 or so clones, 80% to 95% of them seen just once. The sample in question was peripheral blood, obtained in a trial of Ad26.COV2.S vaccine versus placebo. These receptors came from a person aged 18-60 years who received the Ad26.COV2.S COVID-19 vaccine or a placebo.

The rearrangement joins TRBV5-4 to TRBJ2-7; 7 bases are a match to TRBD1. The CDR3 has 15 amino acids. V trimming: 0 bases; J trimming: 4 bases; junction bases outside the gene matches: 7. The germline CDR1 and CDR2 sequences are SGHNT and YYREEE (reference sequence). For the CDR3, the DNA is TGTGCCAGCAGCTTGGGGGCCGGACAGGCTTACGAGCAGTACTTC. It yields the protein CASSLGAGQAYEQYF.

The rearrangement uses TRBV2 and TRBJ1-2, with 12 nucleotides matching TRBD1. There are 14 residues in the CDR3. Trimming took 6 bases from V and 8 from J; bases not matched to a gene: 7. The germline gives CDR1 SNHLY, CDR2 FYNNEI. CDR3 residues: CASSRDRGLKGYTF. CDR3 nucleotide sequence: TGTGCCAGCAGCCGGGACAGGGGGCTAAAAGGCTACACCTTC. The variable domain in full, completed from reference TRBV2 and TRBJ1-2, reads EPEVTQTPSHQVTQMGQEVILRCVPISNHLYFYWYRQILGQKVEFLVSFYNNEISEKSEIFDDQFSVERPDGSNFTLKIRSTKLEDSAMYFCASSRDRGLKGYTFGSGTRLTVV.